Sequencing of this T cell receptor beta chain was carried out in a study of human T cells and chemical hapten exposure. TCRdb fed the RACE reads into MiXCR, producing one record per CDR3 protein. Among about 120,000 distinct CDR3 sequences listed, approximately 15% were seen once. As to time point: pre-sensitization, week 0. Treatment here: therapeutic diphenylcyclopropenone sensitization with weekly scalp DPC. The CDR3 spans 14 residues. CDR1 and CDR2 from the germline V gene are GTSNPN and SVGIG (reference sequence). Trimming shortened V by 1 base and J by 6 bases, and 15 bases separated the two germline ends.

This material consisted of whole blood, taken in connection with sensitization to the hapten diphenylcyclopropenone (DPC). This chain connects TRBV30 to TRBJ1-1, with D unclear. This sequence was found in a woman younger than 30 with alopecia areata. Some clones in this sample may be carry-over from other donors' samples. The chain's CDR3 is CAWSAAPLNPEAFF. CDR3 bases: TGTGCCTGGAGTGCTGCCCCCTTAAACCCTGAAGCTTTCTTT.